The 20 T cell receptor beta chains below all came from one sample that was sequenced in a study of identical twins (dated by TCRdb to about 2016). The receptor library was made with 5' RACE. The data were produced on an Illumina HiSeq 2000. TCRdb applied fastp at Q25 and MiXCR to the public reads, then kept only in-frame beta chains. CDR3 protein sequences are deduplicated, and each keeps its most common genes and DNA. Recorded for this sample are about 530,000 distinct CDR3 sequences; 12% to 15% of them occurred a single time. The ten largest clones represent less than 0.5% of the sample. These data are also associated with another study on yellow fever vaccine responses in identical twins.

Specimen: CD4+ T cells sorted from blood. These receptors were obtained from a woman aged 18-29 years in good health.

This clonotype was recorded a few times. This chain uses TRBV3-1 with TRBJ2-5; perhaps TRBD1 as D (5 bases). Germline V CDR1 and CDR2: LGHDT, YNNKEL (reference sequence). CDR3 size: 16 residues. V shed 3 bases and J shed 1 base, with 15 bases lying between them. For the CDR3, the DNA is TGTGCCAGCAGCCACAGGCGTTGGGGCACCCAAGAGACCCAGTACTTC. As protein: CASSHRRWGTQETQYF.

The gene calls are TRBV18 and TRBJ2-7; maybe TRBD2 (6 bases). The CDR3 extends over 15 amino acids. Germline V gene data show CDR1 as KGHSH and CDR2 as LQKENI. Trimming took 2 bases from V and 4 from J, leaving 15 bases between them. CDR3 region: CASSPTAGTYYEQYV. CDR3 coding DNA: TGTGCCAGCTCACCAACGGCGGGAACTTATTACGAGCAGTACGTC.

The chain recombines TRBV12-5 with TRBJ2-3, with TRBD2 matching 10 bases. The CDR3 is 18 residues long. Trimming removed 1 base from V and 0 bases from J; junction bases left unmatched: 7. Germline V gives CDR1 LGHNT, CDR2 FRNRAP. CDR3 sequence (DNA): TGTGCTAGTGGTTTGGATCAAAAGACTAGCGGGAGCACAGATACGCAGTATTTT. Translating it yields CASGLDQKTSGSTDTQYF.

The chain joins TRBV5-1 to TRBJ2-1, with TRBD2 matching 7 bases. CDR3 length: 15 residues. CDR1 is SGHRS and CDR2 is YFSETQ in the germline V gene. V lost 4 bases, J lost 5 bases, and 9 bases stayed unmatched. CDR3: CASSGAGVVNNEQFF. The CDR3 bases are TGCGCCAGCAGCGGGGCGGGGGTCGTAAACAATGAGCAGTTCTTC.

This clonotype occurred a few times. The gene calls are TRBV12-3 or TRBV12-4 and TRBJ2-1, with 14 positions matching TRBD2. J gave up 10 bases and V 5 bases, and 16 bases lay outside the gene matches. CDR3 length: 18 amino acids. This CDR3 reads CASSPALSTSGRAKEQFF. DNA of the CDR3: TGTGCCAGCAGTCCCGCCCTATCGACTAGCGGGAGGGCCAAAGAGCAGTTCTTC.

The genes are TRBV20-1 and TRBJ2-3, with D tentatively TRBD1 or TRBD2 (5 bases each). V was trimmed by 3 bases and J by 0 bases, leaving 13 bases between them. The CDR3 has 15 amino acids. In germline, CDR1 is DFQATT, CDR2 SNEGSKA (reference sequence). CDR3 amino acids: CSASGAVSSTDTQYF. The CDR3 bases are TGCAGTGCTAGCGGGGCCGTTTCTAGCACAGATACGCAGTATTTT.

This clonotype was detected ten times or more. This chain uses TRBV3-1 with TRBJ2-1; TRBD2 is a possible D gene (6 bases). Per the germline V gene, CDR1 is LGHDT and CDR2 is YNNKEL (reference sequence). The CDR3 loop spans 13 amino acids. Deletions cut 4 bases from V and 6 bases from J, with 10 bases between. The CDR3 loop reads CASSPDYSNEQFF. The CDR3 nucleotides read TGTGCCAGCAGCCCGGACTATAGCAATGAGCAGTTCTTC.

The V call is TRBV5-1, the J call TRBJ2-1; 13 bases match TRBD2. From germline, CDR1 is SGHRS and CDR2 YFSETQ. The CDR3 spans 16 residues. Unmatched junction bases numbered 6, after V lost 1 base and J lost 8 bases. CDR3 nucleotides: TGCGCCAGCAGCTTGAGCAAACTAGCGGGGGGGTATGAGCAGTTCTTC. It codes for CASSLSKLAGGYEQFF.

The chain links TRBV20-1 to TRBJ2-1; D possibly corresponds to TRBD1 (6 bases). This CDR3 is built from 15 residues. Germline loops: CDR1 DFQATT, CDR2 SNEGSKA (reference sequence). The V end lost 4 bases, the J end lost 0 bases, and 13 bases lay between the germline ends. CDR3 bases: TGCAGTGCTATGTTGCAGGGGACCTCCTACAATGAGCAGTTCTTC. It encodes CSAMLQGTSYNEQFF.

The chain has TRBV5-6 and TRBJ1-1, with a weak D call TRBD1 (6 bases). The germline V and J ends were trimmed by 2 bases and 7 bases, with 18 bases remaining between them. Germline V CDR1 and CDR2: SGHDT, YYEEEE. The CDR3 length is 15 residues. For the CDR3, the DNA is TGTGCCAGCAGCTTCGCAGGGGCGGACGGGCGTGAAGCTTTCTTT. Its protein is CASSFAGADGREAFF.

This clonotype was counted between two and nine times. Sequence at one end of the junction differs from germline and may be a read error. V and J are TRBV20-1 and TRBJ2-5, with 10 nucleotides matching TRBD2. CDR1 DFQATT and CDR2 SNEGSKA come from the germline V gene (reference sequence). This CDR3 is 15 amino acids long. DNA of the CDR3: TGCAGTGCCAGAGACGGACTAGCGGCTCAAGAGACCCAGTACTTC. Encoded protein: CSARDGLAAQETQYF.

The rearrangement links TRBV5-5 to TRBJ2-7, with D possibly TRBD1 on 6 matching bases. Between the trimmed V and J ends, which lost 2 bases and 3 bases, there was a span of 21 bases. CDR3 length: 17 residues. From germline, CDR1 is SGHKS and CDR2 YYEKEE (reference sequence). CDR3 sequence reads: CASSFFPPGAGDYEQYV. The CDR3 nucleotides read TGTGCCAGCAGCTTCTTCCCGCCTGGGGCAGGGGACTACGAGCAGTACGTC.

The rearrangement joins TRBV5-1 to TRBJ2-3; TRBD2 matches 14 bases. V lost 1 base, J lost 5 bases, and 3 bases stayed unmatched. The CDR3 covers 16 residues. The germline CDR1 and CDR2 sequences are SGHRS and YFSETQ. Here the CDR3 DNA reads TGCGCCAGCAGCTTGATGACTAGCGGGGGGGAAGATACGCAGTATTTT. Its translation: CASSLMTSGGEDTQYF.

This rearrangement joins TRBV1 to TRBJ2-1. TRBV1 counts as a pseudogene. This CDR3 is 16 amino acids long. For the CDR3, the DNA is TGCACCAGCAGCCAAGATCATACCCGCTCCTACAATGAGCAGTTCTTC. As protein: CTSSQDHTRSYNEQFF.

The sample holds a few counts of this clonotype. The V call is TRBV20-1, the J call TRBJ2-3; no clear D. The germline gives CDR1 DFQATT, CDR2 SNEGSKA (reference sequence). The CDR3 sequence is 12 residues long. Trimming took 5 bases from V and 2 from J, leaving 8 bases between them. The DNA for the CDR3 is TGCAGTGCTGCCAAGAACACAGATACGCAGTATTTT. Encoded protein: CSAAKNTDTQYF.

The chain carries TRBV2 and TRBJ2-5; no firm D call. Germline V gene sequence: CDR1 SNHLY, CDR2 FYNNEI. The length of the CDR3 is 11 residues. V lost 2 bases, J lost 7 bases, and 5 bases lay in between. The DNA for the CDR3 is TGTGCCAGCAGTGAAACGGTGACCCAGTACTTC. Amino acids: CASSETVTQYF.

This clonotype was recorded a few times. The V and J genes are TRBV20-1 and TRBJ2-7; D is possibly TRBD1 (5 bases). The V gene lost 2 bases and the J gene lost 3 bases, with 11 bases spanning the gap. The CDR3 covers 13 residues. CDR1 is DFQATT, CDR2 SNEGSKA, per germline (reference sequence). CDR3 nucleotides: TGCAGTGCTAGAAACGTAGGGGTCTACGAGCAGTACGTC. Protein: CSARNVGVYEQYV.

This clonotype was counted a few times. The chain is built from TRBV12-3 or TRBV12-4 and TRBJ1-6; D gene uncertain. This CDR3 is built from 14 residues. V lost 0 bases and J 8 bases, leaving 8 bases between the germline ends. CDR3 protein: CASSLAGRDSPLHF. The CDR3 coding sequence is TGTGCCAGCAGTTTAGCGGGAAGAGATTCACCCCTCCACTTT.

The V and J genes are TRBV5-1 and TRBJ1-1; the match to TRBD1 covers 7 bases. With 6 bases clipped from V and 1 base from J, the junction kept 12 bases outside the gene matches. Germline-derived CDR1 and CDR2 are SGHRS and YFSETQ. The CDR3 runs 16 residues. This CDR3 is CASTRGQPAPNTEAFF. CDR3 nucleotides: TGCGCCAGCACCCGGGGACAGCCGGCACCGAACACTGAAGCTTTCTTT.

This clonotype was detected only a few times. The V gene is TRBV5-1, the J gene TRBJ2-1; D might be TRBD2 (5 bases). This CDR3 comprises 15 residues. Germline assignment: CDR1 SGHRS and CDR2 YFSETQ. The V end was cut by 0 bases, the J end by 7 bases, with 14 bases between. The CDR3 sequence: CASSLAGGGLNEQFF. The CDR3 region has the DNA TGCGCCAGCAGCTTGGCCGGTGGAGGTTTGAATGAGCAGTTCTTC.